This T cell receptor (beta chain) is drawn from a study of shared clonotypes between healthy human individuals. There are 13 residues in the CDR3. Germline CDR1 reads SGHTA; CDR2 reads FQGTGA. V was trimmed by 5 bases and J by 8 bases, leaving 13 bases between them. The protocol was immunoSEQ multiplex PCR, while the TCRdb copy is restricted to in-frame clones and leaves out a portion. In the table there are 2.3 million or so clones, approximately 95% of which are singletons. The sequenced sample was naive CD4+ T cells from PBMCs. Specified subset: CD45RA+ positively selected. The V call is TRBV7-3, the J call TRBJ2-1; D perhaps matches TRBD2 (6 bases). This receptor was identified in a man between 18 and 29 years old in good health. Some clones in this sample may be carry-over from other donors' samples. The CDR3 here is CASSPGSGDEQFF. CDR3 DNA: TGTGCCAGCAGCCCCGGCTCGGGGGATGAGCAGTTCTTC.